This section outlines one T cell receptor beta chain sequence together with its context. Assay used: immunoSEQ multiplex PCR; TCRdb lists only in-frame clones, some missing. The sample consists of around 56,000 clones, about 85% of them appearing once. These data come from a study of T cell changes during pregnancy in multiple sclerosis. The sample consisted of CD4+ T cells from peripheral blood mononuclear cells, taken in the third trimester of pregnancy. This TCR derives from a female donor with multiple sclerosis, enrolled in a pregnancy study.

Written as DNA, the CDR3 is TGTGCCAGCAGCCCCTTGCGGGGACCCAAAAACATTCAGTACTTC. Its protein product is CASSPLRGPKNIQYF. The V call is TRBV11-2, the J call TRBJ2-4; tentative D call: TRBD2 (6 bases). Trimming pared 5 bases from V and 2 bases from J, leaving 13 bases between. Germline lookup yields CDR1 SGHAT and CDR2 FQNNGV. There are 15 residues in the CDR3.